The 25 T cell receptor beta chains given below trace back to one sample, sequenced in a study of T cell changes during pregnancy in multiple sclerosis. The protocol was immunoSEQ multiplex PCR, while the TCRdb copy is restricted to in-frame clones and leaves out a portion. The sample lists about 120,000 clones, approximately 94% occurring once. The sample consisted of peripheral blood, taken before pregnancy. Every receptor here comes from a female donor with multiple sclerosis, enrolled in a pregnancy study.

The genes are TRBV30 and TRBJ1-4; 9 nucleotides line up with TRBD1. The CDR3 consists of 16 residues. Germline CDR1 GTSNPN, CDR2 SVGIG (reference sequence). The ends lost 0 bases at V and 5 bases at J; junction bases unmatched: 7. CDR3 loop: CAWSVGTGTGNEKLFF. CDR3 DNA sequence: TGTGCCTGGAGTGTGGGGACAGGGACGGGGAATGAAAAACTGTTTTTT.

The genes are TRBV6-1 and TRBJ2-7, with 7 positions matching TRBD1. Germline values: CDR1 MNHNS, CDR2 SASEGT. With V trimmed by 7 bases and J by 1 base, 7 bases remained unmatched. The CDR3 is 14 residues long. CDR3: CASTRDSISYEQYF. CDR3 bases: TGTGCCAGCACCCGGGACAGTATTTCCTACGAGCAGTACTTC.

The chain uses TRBV28 and TRBJ1-1; the D gene is possibly TRBD1 (5 bases). The V end lost 3 bases, the J end lost 1 base, and 12 bases lay between the germline ends. Germline CDR1 and CDR2: MDHEN and SYDVKM. The CDR3 is 15 residues long. DNA for the CDR3: TGTGCCAGCAGTTTTTCCCCGGGGGGGAACACTGAAGCTTTCTTT. This codes for CASSFSPGGNTEAFF.

The J gene is TRBJ2-2, the V gene TRBV7-8, with D unclear. Per germline, CDR1 SGHVS and CDR2 FQNEAQ. The CDR3 is made up of 13 amino acids. V lost 3 bases and J 1 base, leaving 3 bases between the germline ends. The CDR3 loop reads CASSFLNTGELFF. CDR3 coding DNA: TGTGCCAGCAGCTTCTTGAACACCGGGGAGCTGTTTTTT. Variable domain in full (rest from reference TRBV7-8 and TRBJ2-2): GAGVSQSPRYKVAKRGQDVALRCDPISGHVSLFWYQQALGQGPEFLTYFQNEAQLDKSGLPSDRFFAERPEGSVSTLKIQRTQQEDSAVYLCASSFLNTGELFFGEGSRLTVL.

J is TRBJ1-3 and V is TRBV7-8, with no clear D. In germline, CDR1 is SGHVS, CDR2 FQNEAQ. The CDR3 runs to 14 residues. Deletions cut 2 bases from V and 0 bases from J, with 5 bases between. CDR3 coding DNA: TGTGCCAGCAGCTTATTCAACTCTGGAAACACCATATATTTT. Translating gives CASSLFNSGNTIYF.

A few counts support this clone. The gene calls are TRBV14 and TRBJ2-3; TRBD2 agrees at 13 bases. The V gene end was trimmed by 3 bases and the J gene end by 11 bases; junction bases not matched to a gene: 11. Germline assignment: CDR1 SGHDN and CDR2 FVKESK. The CDR3 is 16 amino acids. CDR3: CASSHLTSGGSQKQYF. In nucleotides, the CDR3 is TGTGCCAGCAGCCATCTGACTAGCGGGGGGTCTCAGAAGCAGTATTTT.

In regard to this clone: Other DNA sequences within the sample encode an identical CDR3. V is TRBV5-1 and J is TRBJ2-7; 7 nucleotides match TRBD1. Unmatched junction bases numbered 1, after V lost 0 bases and J lost 1 base. Germline V lookup: CDR1 SGHRS, CDR2 YFSETQ. The CDR3 length is 14 residues. CDR3: CASSLDRGSYEQYF. In DNA form, the CDR3 reads TGCGCCAGCAGCTTGGACAGGGGTTCCTACGAGCAGTACTTC.

In its sample, this clone was seen a few times. The chain employs TRBV6-1 and TRBJ1-6; 7 bases agree with TRBD1. V lost 4 bases, J lost 10 bases, and 16 bases stayed unmatched. This CDR3 spans 17 amino acids. Germline loops: CDR1 MNHNS, CDR2 SASEGT. The DNA for the CDR3 is TGTGCCAGCAGTGGCAGATTAATACAGGGGTTGGGATCACCCCTCCACTTT. It codes for CASSGRLIQGLGSPLHF.

V gene TRBV9 combines with J gene TRBJ2-7; TRBD1 agrees at 7 bases. The length of the CDR3 is 12 residues. Per the germline V gene, CDR1 is SGDLS and CDR2 is YYNGEE. V lost 3 bases and J lost 6; bases outside the gene matches: 3. This CDR3 reads CASSGDSGEQYF. The CDR3 nucleotides read TGTGCCAGCAGCGGGGACAGTGGCGAGCAGTACTTC.

This clone was seen a single time. This chain connects TRBV9 to TRBJ1-3; TRBD1 is a possible D gene (6 bases). The CDR3 spans 14 residues. V was shortened by 1 base and J by 8 bases, with 13 bases between the two germline ends. Per germline, CDR1 SGDLS and CDR2 YYNGEE. CDR3 in amino acids: CASSVRAGVDTIYF. The CDR3 coding sequence is TGTGCCAGCAGCGTAAGGGCAGGGGTGGACACCATATATTTT.

The CDR3 sequence is CASSLSGSYGYTF. The CDR3 bases are TGTGCCAGCAGCTTGTCAGGGTCCTATGGCTACACCTTC. This chain connects TRBV4-2 to TRBJ1-2, with TRBD1 as a possible D gene (5 bases). The CDR3 loop spans 13 amino acids. Trimming stripped 5 bases from V and 4 bases from J, with 11 bases between. Germline values: CDR1 LGHNA, CDR2 YNFKEQ.

DNA for the CDR3: TGCAGTTCCTACCAGAGCGACGAGCAGTACTTC. Protein sequence: CSSYQSDEQYF. The chain combines TRBV20-1 with TRBJ2-7; D remains unclear. CDR1 and CDR2 (germline): DFQATT, SNEGSKA (reference sequence). V was trimmed by 8 bases and J by 5 bases, leaving 13 bases between them. CDR3 length equals 11 residues.

The V and J genes are TRBV6-1 and TRBJ1-5, with D possibly being TRBD1 (5 bases). V gave up 2 bases and J gave up 3 bases, with 8 bases separating them. Germline V gives CDR1 MNHNS, CDR2 SASEGT. The CDR3 contains 14 residues. In DNA, the CDR3 is TGTGCCAGCAGTGAAAGGGGTCCCAATCAGCCCCAGCATTTT. Its protein is CASSERGPNQPQHF.

The chain joins TRBV27 to TRBJ1-2, with a weak D call TRBD1 (6 bases). The CDR3 has 15 amino acids. Between the trimmed V and J ends, which lost 6 bases and 1 base, there was a span of 15 bases. Germline V gene data show CDR1 as MNHEY and CDR2 as SMNVEV (reference sequence). The CDR3 coding sequence is TGTGCCAGCAGGCGGGGGGGCGCTTATAACTATGGCTACACCTTC. Amino acid sequence: CASRRGGAYNYGYTF.

The chain uses TRBV6-6 and TRBJ1-1, with 8 positions matching TRBD1. CDR1 and CDR2 (germline): MNHNY, SVGAGI (reference sequence). With 0 bases clipped from V and 6 bases from J, the junction kept 6 bases outside the gene matches. This CDR3 is built from 15 residues. The CDR3 DNA is TGTGCCAGCAGTTACTCGACAGGGGCGGTCGCTGAAGCTTTCTTT. Residues: CASSYSTGAVAEAFF.

This chain links TRBV19 with TRBJ2-7; D gene uncertain. The V end was cut by 5 bases, the J end by 2 bases, with 13 bases between. The CDR3 consists of 14 residues. CDR1 is LNHDA and CDR2 is SQIVND in the germline V gene (reference sequence). CDR3: CASSWKTNTYEQYF. DNA of the CDR3: TGTGCCAGTAGTTGGAAGACAAATACCTACGAGCAGTACTTC. Looking up the rest from reference TRBV19 and TRBJ2-7 gives the full variable domain: DGGITQSPKYLFRKEGQNVTLSCEQNLNHDAMYWYRQDPGQGLRLIYYSQIVNDFQKGDIAEGYSVSREKKESFPLTVTSAQKNPTAFYLCASSWKTNTYEQYFGPGTRLTVT.

The count of this clone is one. The chain joins TRBV11-3 to TRBJ2-3; weak D call: TRBD1 (6 bases). Germline CDR1 SGHNT, CDR2 YENEEA. The CDR3 length is 16 residues. Between the trimmed V and J ends, which lost 5 bases and 0 bases, there was a span of 15 bases. CDR3 amino acids: CASSKKGGTSTDTQYF. CDR3 bases: TGTGCCAGCAGCAAAAAAGGGGGAACTAGCACAGATACGCAGTATTTT.

In DNA, the CDR3 is TGTGCCAGCAGTTTTAGTCGTACTAGCGGGAGGCCCTCCTACGAGCAGTACTTC. This codes for CASSFSRTSGRPSYEQYF. V is TRBV28 and J is TRBJ2-7, with 12 positions matching TRBD2. The CDR3 is 18 amino acids. Germline V lookup: CDR1 MDHEN, CDR2 SYDVKM. With 3 bases clipped from V and 0 bases from J, the junction kept 9 bases outside the gene matches.

The chain combines TRBV6-6 with TRBJ1-5, with TRBD1 identical over 10 bases. The CDR3 sequence is 14 residues long. Germline V gene lookup returns CDR1 MNHNY and CDR2 SVGAGI (reference sequence). The V gene end was trimmed by 7 bases and the J gene end by 5 bases; junction bases not matched to a gene: 5. CDR3 region: CASTRGTGDQPQHF. CDR3 DNA: TGTGCCAGCACCCGGGGGACAGGGGATCAGCCCCAGCATTTT.

The chain recombines TRBV5-1 with TRBJ1-1, with 7 bases fitting TRBD1. V lost 5 bases, J lost 2 bases, and 6 bases stayed unmatched. Germline loops: CDR1 SGHRS, CDR2 YFSETQ. This CDR3 is built from 14 residues. This CDR3 reads CASSSDRVNTEAFF. The CDR3 region has the DNA TGCGCCAGCAGTTCCGACAGGGTAAACACTGAAGCTTTCTTT. Combining the CDR3 with reference TRBV5-1 and TRBJ1-1 gives the whole variable domain KAGVTQTPRYLIKTRGQQVTLSCSPISGHRSVSWYQQTPGQGLQFLFEYFSETQRNKGNFPGRFSGRQFSNSRSEMNVSTLELGDSALYLCASSSDRVNTEAFFGQGTRLTVV.

The V gene is TRBV10-1, the J gene TRBJ2-1; TRBD1 agrees at 7 bases. The CDR3 has 12 amino acids. Germline V gene data show CDR1 as WNHNN and CDR2 as SYGVQD (reference sequence). J gave up 6 bases and V 10 bases, and 6 bases lay outside the gene matches. The CDR3 reads CAISTGLNEQFF. In nucleotides, the CDR3 is TGCGCCATCTCGACAGGGCTCAATGAGCAGTTCTTC.

This clone has just a few counts. This sequence joins TRBV29-1 and TRBJ2-7; 8 bases line up with TRBD1. The CDR3 runs to 13 residues. V shed 7 bases, J shed 2 bases, and the junction held 7 bases outside the gene matches. CDR1 and CDR2 from the germline V gene are SQVTM and ANQGSEA. CDR3 bases: TGCAGCGCCGCGACAGGGGAACCCTACGAGCAGTACTTC. Protein product: CSAATGEPYEQYF.

This chain's CDR3 is CASSYMASGSDNEQFF. DNA for the CDR3: TGTGCCAGCAGTTATATGGCCAGCGGGAGTGACAATGAGCAGTTCTTC. The chain combines TRBV6-5 with TRBJ2-1; 8 positions agree with TRBD2. Trimming at V came to 3 bases and at J to 5 bases, leaving 9 bases not matched to a gene. CDR3 length: 16 residues. The V gene's germline CDR1 is MNHEY and CDR2 SVGAGI.

The chain recombines TRBV2 with TRBJ2-1; D gene unclear. The V gene lost 3 bases and the J gene lost 4 bases, with 4 bases spanning the gap. CDR3 size: 12 residues. The germline V gene has CDR1 SNHLY and CDR2 FYNNEI. The CDR3 DNA sequence: TGTGCCAGCAGTGAGCGGTACAATGAGCAGTTCTTC. This translates into CASSERYNEQFF. Based on the CDR3 plus reference TRBV2 and TRBJ2-1, the full variable domain is EPEVTQTPSHQVTQMGQEVILRCVPISNHLYFYWYRQILGQKVEFLVSFYNNEISEKSEIFDDQFSVERPDGSNFTLKIRSTKLEDSAMYFCASSERYNEQFFGPGTRLTVL.

This chain links TRBV5-5 with TRBJ1-1; a weak D match, TRBD1 (6 bases). Trimming shortened V by 2 bases and J by 6 bases, and 14 bases separated the two germline ends. The CDR3 contains 14 residues. The germline gives CDR1 SGHKS, CDR2 YYEKEE (reference sequence). The chain's CDR3 is CASSFNPGVSEAFF. The CDR3 DNA is TGTGCCAGCAGCTTTAATCCAGGGGTGTCTGAAGCTTTCTTT. Together with reference TRBV5-5 and TRBJ1-1, the CDR3 gives the full variable domain: DAGVTQSPTHLIKTRGQQVTLRCSPISGHKSVSWYQQVLGQGPQFIFQYYEKEERGRGNFPDRFSARQFPNYSSELNVNALLLGDSALYLCASSFNPGVSEAFFGQGTRLTVV.